This TCR beta chain derives from a study of T-cell memory formation after mild COVID-19. Study-level results: Some clones that responded turned up in pre-infection memory, which suggests that cross-reactive memory joined in.

Researchers used 5'RACE with constant-segment primers to make TCR alpha and TCR beta cDNA libraries that carry sample barcodes and UMIs. One entry per CDR3 protein, called by TCRdb with MiXCR from the 5' RACE reads. The data show under 450,000 distinct CDR3 sequences, 13% to 15% seen once. The V gene's germline CDR1 is SEHNR and CDR2 FQNEAQ (reference sequence). Trimming left V 5 bases short and J 7 bases short, with 12 bases between. There are 13 residues in the CDR3. Details on this clonotype: No antigen is known for it.

The rearrangement links TRBV7-9 to TRBJ2-1, with TRBD2 as a possible D gene (5 bases). The specimen sequenced was PBMCs or a T cell subset sorted from them (not recorded which). The origin of this receptor is a man aged 18 to 29 who had mild COVID-19 (a few samples of this study predate the infection). Cell type and time point are not known. The DNA of the CDR3 is TGTGCCAGCAGCCCGCTCGGGGTAAATGAGCAGTTCTTC. This gives the protein CASSPLGVNEQFF.